These 28 T cell receptor beta chains were all obtained from the same sample, sequenced in a study of CD8 T cells in Susac syndrome. RNA, at about 0.5 to 1 ug, was reverse transcribed with random hexamers. TCRdb redid the calling of the immunoSEQ multiplex PCR reads with MiXCR, one entry per CDR3 protein. The data hold about 250,000 distinct CDR3 sequences, with about 94% observed a single time. Sequencing was done on a sample of CD4+ T cells from PBMCs. The origin of the receptors is a human donor with multiple sclerosis.

The chain joins TRBV7-8 to TRBJ1-4; possible D gene TRBD1, 5 bases. Deletions cut 5 bases from V and 12 bases from J, with 13 bases between. Germline V gene lookup returns CDR1 SGHVS and CDR2 FQNEAQ. CDR3 length equals 12 residues. The CDR3 region is CASSVLLGELFF. CDR3 nucleotide sequence: TGTGCCAGCAGCGTCCTCTTAGGGGAACTGTTTTTT.

For the CDR3, the DNA is TGTGCCACCAGCAGGGGCTTCCAAGAGACCCAGTACTTC. Translation gives CATSRGFQETQYF. V is TRBV15 and J is TRBJ2-5; D unclear. CDR3 length: 13 amino acids. V lost 3 bases and J 1 base, leaving 6 bases between the germline ends. Germline CDR1 reads LNHNV; CDR2 reads YYDKDF (reference sequence).

The chain uses TRBV5-8 and TRBJ1-2; a weak D match, TRBD1 (6 bases). V lost 4 bases to trimming and J lost 9 bases, with 19 bases between them. The CDR3 covers 14 residues. The germline V gene encodes CDR1 SGHTS and CDR2 YDEGEE. For the CDR3, the DNA is TGTGCCAGCAGCATGGACAGACACCCCGGAAGCTACACCTTC. It codes for CASSMDRHPGSYTF.

CDR3 sequence: CASSQGRHATNEKLFF. DNA of the CDR3: TGTGCCAGCAGCCAAGGACGGCATGCAACTAATGAAAAACTGTTTTTT. The chain employs TRBV6-2 or TRBV6-3 and TRBJ1-4; D unclear. Looked up from germline, CDR1 is MNHEY and CDR2 is SVGEGT. The ends were cut back, 6 bases at V and 0 bases at J, with 14 bases in the middle. There are 16 residues in the CDR3.

This chain links TRBV11-3 with TRBJ2-1; D is undetermined. Germline V CDR1 and CDR2: SGHNT, YENEEA. This CDR3 spans 15 amino acids. The ends were cut back, 4 bases at V and 6 bases at J, with 16 bases in the middle. CDR3 protein: CASSSEGYGANEQFF. CDR3 sequence (DNA): TGTGCCAGCAGCTCTGAAGGGTACGGTGCCAATGAGCAGTTCTTC. Filled out from reference TRBV11-3 and TRBJ2-1, the complete variable domain reads EAGVVQSPRYKIIEKKQPVAFWCNPISGHNTLYWYLQNLGQGPELLIRYENEEAVDDSQLPKDRFSAERLKGVDSTLKIQPAELGDSAVYLCASSSEGYGANEQFFGPGTRLTVL.

V is TRBV6-1 and J is TRBJ1-1; D gene uncertain. This CDR3 contains 14 residues. CDR1 MNHNS and CDR2 SASEGT come from the germline V gene. Trimming took 4 bases from V and 4 from J, leaving 13 bases between them. The CDR3 here is CASSVPISGTEAFF. CDR3 bases: TGTGCCAGCAGTGTCCCGATCAGCGGCACTGAAGCTTTCTTT.

J is TRBJ1-4 and V is TRBV12-3 or TRBV12-4; TRBD1 aligns across 7 bases. The V gene end was trimmed by 5 bases and the J gene end by 8 bases; junction bases not matched to a gene: 8. The CDR3 has 14 amino acids. CDR3 nucleotide sequence: TGTGCCAGCAGTCTCAGACAGGGCGGGGAAAAACTGTTTTTT. Amino acids: CASSLRQGGEKLFF.

The V gene is TRBV6-4, the J gene TRBJ2-6, with D possibly called TRBD1 or TRBD2 (5 bases each). Per germline, CDR1 MRHNA and CDR2 SNTAGT. The V end lost 5 bases, the J end lost 0 bases, and 14 bases lay between the germline ends. The CDR3 contains 17 residues. The DNA of the CDR3 is TGTGCCAGCAGTAGGGACCCAATGAGCTCTGGGGCCAACGTCCTGACTTTC. This codes for CASSRDPMSSGANVLTF.

This clonotype was detected once. The chain couples TRBV7-9 to TRBJ2-5; TRBD2 agrees at 13 bases. Per germline, CDR1 SEHNR and CDR2 FQNEAQ (reference sequence). The CDR3 loop spans 18 amino acids. J lost 2 bases, V lost 5 bases, and 11 bases had no gene match. The CDR3 DNA sequence: TGTGCCAGCAGCGCCAGGTTACCGGGACTAGCGGGACAAGAGACCCAGTACTTC. It encodes CASSARLPGLAGQETQYF.

This chain connects TRBV29-1 to TRBJ2-7; 12 bases match TRBD1. V lost 6 bases, J lost 5 bases, and 8 bases stayed unmatched. The V gene's germline CDR1 is SQVTM and CDR2 ANQGSEA. The CDR3 covers 14 residues. For the CDR3, the DNA is TGCAGCGTCCTCCGGGGACAGGGGGCAAACGAGCAGTACTTC. It codes for CSVLRGQGANEQYF.

The chain has TRBV7-3 and TRBJ2-1, with D possibly called TRBD1 or TRBD2 (7 bases each). CDR1 and CDR2 (germline): SGHTA, FQGTGA. With 0 bases removed from V and 8 bases from J, the gap between germline ends came to 14 bases. CDR3 length: 15 residues. As DNA, the CDR3 is TGTGCCAGCAGCTTAACAGCGGGACAGCCTCATGAGCAGTTCTTC. Amino acids: CASSLTAGQPHEQFF. Combining the CDR3 with reference TRBV7-3 and TRBJ2-1 gives the whole variable domain GAGVSQTPSNKVTEKGKYVELRCDPISGHTALYWYRQSLGQGPEFLIYFQGTGAADDSGLPNDRFFAVRPEGSVSTLKIQRTERGDSAVYLCASSLTAGQPHEQFFGPGTRLTVL.

The chain combines TRBV6-2 or TRBV6-3 with TRBJ2-5, with 9 bases matching TRBD1. CDR1 is MNHEY, CDR2 SVGEGT, per germline. Germline trimming cut 8 bases from V and 2 bases from J; bases unmatched to any gene: 0. The CDR3 is 12 residues long. CDR3 sequence reads: CASGQGQETQYF. Here the CDR3 DNA reads TGTGCCAGCGGACAGGGGCAAGAGACCCAGTACTTC.

A few counts support this clonotype. The chain combines TRBV6-2 or TRBV6-3 with TRBJ2-1, with unresolved D. The V gene's germline CDR1 is MNHEY and CDR2 SVGEGT. This CDR3 has 13 amino acids. Trimming took 2 bases from V and 4 from J, leaving 6 bases between them. CDR3 loop: CASSYDRYNEQFF. CDR3 DNA sequence: TGTGCCAGCAGTTACGACCGATACAATGAGCAGTTCTTC.

The genes are TRBV5-6 and TRBJ1-2; 9 bases fit TRBD1. Germline V CDR1 and CDR2: SGHDT, YYEEEE. V was clipped by 4 bases and J by 2 bases; unmatched bases: 6. The CDR3 totals 15 residues. The CDR3: CASSPDRGRNYGYTF. The CDR3 DNA is TGTGCCAGCAGCCCTGACAGGGGGAGGAACTATGGCTACACCTTC.

The chain is built from TRBV24-1 and TRBJ2-3; D is undetermined. Trimming took off 3 bases at V and 4 bases at J, with 7 bases between the two ends. The CDR3 length is 13 residues. Germline V gene lookup returns CDR1 KGHDR and CDR2 SFDVKD. In nucleotides, the CDR3 is TGTGCCACCAGTGATCCCCGTTCAGATACGCAGTATTTT. The encoded protein is CATSDPRSDTQYF.

The chain uses TRBV20-1 and TRBJ2-5, with D perhaps TRBD1 or TRBD2 (5 bases each). CDR1 and CDR2 from the germline V gene are DFQATT and SNEGSKA (reference sequence). Trimming pared 3 bases from V and 3 bases from J, leaving 8 bases between. This CDR3 is 12 amino acids long. The CDR3 coding sequence is TGCAGTGCTAGCAGGGAGAAAGAGACCCAGTACTTC. Protein product: CSASREKETQYF.

This chain connects TRBV9 to TRBJ1-2; no firm D call. CDR1 is SGDLS and CDR2 is YYNGEE in the germline V gene. CDR3 length equals 13 residues. The germline V and J ends were trimmed by 0 bases and 8 bases, with 11 bases remaining between them. The CDR3 region has the DNA TGTGCCAGCAGCGTAGTCGGGGAAGAGGGCTACACCTTC. As protein: CASSVVGEEGYTF.

V gene TRBV3-1 combines with J gene TRBJ1-1; D may be TRBD1 (5 bases). This CDR3 region has 15 residues. V was cut by 6 bases and J by 1 base, with 15 bases left in between. In germline, CDR1 is LGHDT, CDR2 YNNKEL (reference sequence). The CDR3 nucleotides read TGTGCCAGCAGGCGCGGACATGAGACGAACACTGAAGCTTTCTTT. Encoded protein: CASRRGHETNTEAFF.

V is TRBV24-1 and J is TRBJ2-3; D unresolved. The germline V gene has CDR1 KGHDR and CDR2 SFDVKD. The length of the CDR3 is 17 residues. Trimming pared 5 bases from V and 2 bases from J, leaving 19 bases between. CDR3 coding DNA: TGTGCCACCAGTGGGTTAGGAGTCGACGGCTTCACAGATACGCAGTATTTT. Translated, it gives CATSGLGVDGFTDTQYF.

This chain uses TRBV5-6 with TRBJ2-3; 8 bases agree with TRBD1. The CDR3 length is 16 residues. From germline, CDR1 is SGHDT and CDR2 YYEEEE. Trimming at V came to 3 bases and at J to 4 bases, leaving 10 bases not matched to a gene. The CDR3 DNA reads as TGTGCCAGCAGCTCCGAACAGGGGGTGAGGGCAGATACGCAGTATTTT. It specifies CASSSEQGVRADTQYF.

The chain has TRBV20-1 and TRBJ2-3, with 7 bases matching TRBD1. Germline V gene sequence: CDR1 DFQATT, CDR2 SNEGSKA (reference sequence). The CDR3 totals 16 residues. The V segment lost 2 bases and the J segment 4 bases; nucleotides outside the gene matches: 12. The chain's CDR3 is CSARTSYRGNPDTQYF. In nucleotides, the CDR3 is TGCAGTGCTAGAACTTCTTACAGGGGAAATCCAGATACGCAGTATTTT.

V gene TRBV5-1 combines with J gene TRBJ1-6; the match to TRBD1 covers 8 bases. With V trimmed by 0 bases and J by 10 bases, 6 bases remained unmatched. The V gene's germline CDR1 is SGHRS and CDR2 YFSETQ. This CDR3 is built from 15 residues. The CDR3 reads CASSLGQGAGSPLHF. CDR3 in DNA: TGCGCCAGCAGCTTGGGGCAGGGGGCAGGGTCACCCCTCCACTTT.

The V and J genes are TRBV12-3 or TRBV12-4 and TRBJ2-1; no definite D call. Trimming took 7 bases from V and 9 from J, leaving 10 bases between them. The CDR3 spans 11 residues. Here the CDR3 reads CASTVQSEQFF. The DNA for the CDR3 is TGTGCCAGCACTGTACAGAGTGAGCAGTTCTTC.

About this clonotype: At one of its ends the junction is not consistent with the germline gene, which may arise from a read error. This chain links TRBV15 with TRBJ2-2, with unresolved D. The germline gives CDR1 LNHNV, CDR2 YYDKDF (reference sequence). This CDR3 has 15 amino acids. The DNA of the CDR3 is TGTGCCACCAGCGGAGACGTATTCAACACCGGGGAGCTGTTTTTT. Protein product: CATSGDVFNTGELFF.

J is TRBJ1-5 and V is TRBV29-1; 7 nucleotides match TRBD1. The germline V gene has CDR1 SQVTM and CDR2 ANQGSEA. Trimming removed 4 bases from V and 6 bases from J; junction bases left unmatched: 6. The CDR3 extends over 13 amino acids. Here the CDR3 reads CSVAQGNGQPQHF. CDR3 sequence (DNA): TGCAGCGTTGCACAGGGGAACGGTCAGCCCCAGCATTTT. Full variable domain (remainder filled in from reference TRBV29-1 and TRBJ1-5): SAVISQKPSRDICQRGTSLTIQCQVDSQVTMMFWYRQQPGQSLTLIATANQGSEATYESGFVIDKFPISRPNLTFSTLTVSNMSPEDSSIYLCSVAQGNGQPQHFGDGTRLSIL.

V gene TRBV12-5 combines with J gene TRBJ1-5; no clear D gene. The CDR3 length is 13 residues. CDR1 and CDR2 from the germline V gene are LGHNT and FRNRAP. The V and J ends lost 1 base and 1 base respectively, with 2 bases between them. The CDR3 nucleotides are TGTGCTAGTGGTTTGGAAAGCAATCAGCCCCAGCATTTT. Translating gives CASGLESNQPQHF.

V is TRBV2 and J is TRBJ2-2; TRBD2 might be the D (6 bases). The CDR3 is 15 amino acids. Deletions cut 4 bases from V and 2 bases from J, with 11 bases between. Looked up from germline, CDR1 is SNHLY and CDR2 is FYNNEI. CDR3 sequence: CASSGASVNTGELFF. CDR3 sequence (DNA): TGTGCCAGCAGTGGGGCTAGCGTTAACACCGGGGAGCTGTTTTTT.

This chain uses TRBV14 with TRBJ1-2, with a weak D call TRBD1 (6 bases). Germline CDR1 reads SGHDN; CDR2 reads FVKESK. The CDR3 covers 15 residues. V lost 5 bases and J 4 bases, leaving 17 bases between the germline ends. Written as DNA, the CDR3 is TGTGCCAGCAGCGAAAGGGGGGCCGGACTCTATGGCTACACCTTC. Translating it yields CASSERGAGLYGYTF.